This TCR beta chain was observed in a study of T cells in Graves' hyperthyroidism and ophthalmopathy. The V and J ends lost 5 bases and 1 base respectively, with 14 bases between them. The CDR3 has 15 amino acids. From germline, CDR1 is WSHSY and CDR2 SAAADI. Amplified TCR beta CDR3 regions came from RNA transcripts. The TCR CDR3 was amplified in a first-round RT-PCR using the HTBI primer set. In TCRdb, the multiplex PCR reads were re-called with MiXCR into one record per CDR3 protein. This table holds about 280,000 distinct CDR3 sequences, less than 30% found once. This clonotype was observed many times.

The J gene is TRBJ2-5, the V gene TRBV10-2, with D unclear. Sequencing used blood. The sequence was obtained from a man aged 40-55 years with Graves' hyperthyroidism that later progressed to Graves' ophthalmopathy. In nucleotides, the CDR3 is TGCGCCAGCAGTTCGTTTACAATCAGCCAAGAGACCCAGTACTTC. Encoded protein: CASSSFTISQETQYF.